This passage covers 8 T cell receptor beta chains from one sample sequenced in a study of blood T cell repertoires in COVID-19. The protocol was immunoSEQ multiplex PCR, while the TCRdb copy is restricted to in-frame clones and leaves out a portion. The sample holds some 150,000 clones, 80% to 85% seen once. The sample consisted of peripheral blood. These receptors originate from a human donor with acute or convalescent COVID-19. The donor label of this sample is uncertain.

V is TRBV18 and J is TRBJ2-3; D perhaps matches TRBD2 (6 bases). This CDR3 contains 16 residues. V was clipped by 3 bases and J by 1 base, with 14 bases between them. CDR1 is KGHSH, CDR2 LQKENI, per germline. CDR3 in DNA: TGTGCCAGCTCACCTCTAACTAGCCCGCGCACAGATACGCAGTATTTT. Its protein is CASSPLTSPRTDTQYF. The entire variable domain, with the rest obtained from reference TRBV18 and TRBJ2-3, is as follows: NAGVMQNPRHLVRRRGQEARLRCSPMKGHSHVYWYRQLPEEGLKFMVYLQKENIIDESGMPKERFSAEFPKEGPSILRIQQVVRGDSAAYFCASSPLTSPRTDTQYFGPGTRLTVL.

As for this clone: At one boundary the junction diverges from the germline segment, which might be a read error. V and J are TRBV19 and TRBJ1-5; D possibly corresponds to TRBD1 (6 bases). This CDR3 is 15 amino acids long. Germline V lookup: CDR1 LNHDA, CDR2 SQIVND (reference sequence). CDR3 sequence reads: CSSGAVDRTHQPQHF. The CDR3 nucleotides are TGTTCCAGCGGGGCGGTAGACAGGACCCATCAGCCCCAGCATTTT. The full variable domain, in which reference TRBV19 and TRBJ1-5 provide the parts outside the CDR3, is DGGITQSPKYLFRKEGQNVTLSCEQNLNHDAMYWYRQDPGQGLRLIYYSQIVNDFQKGDIAEGYSVSREKKESFPLTVTSAQKNPTAFYLCSSGAVDRTHQPQHFGDGTRLSIL.

The V and J genes are TRBV13 and TRBJ1-2; D is unresolved. The CDR3 has 13 amino acids. The V and J ends lost 1 base and 2 bases respectively, with 5 bases between them. Germline V gene sequence: CDR1 PRHDT, CDR2 FYEKMQ (reference sequence). The CDR3 DNA is TGTGCCAGCAGCTTAGAACGGAACTATGGCTACACCTTC. As protein: CASSLERNYGYTF.

The rearrangement joins TRBV19 to TRBJ1-5; no reliable D call. Germline CDR1 LNHDA, CDR2 SQIVND (reference sequence). The CDR3 extends over 15 amino acids. The ends were cut back, 6 bases at V and 0 bases at J, with 12 bases in the middle. The CDR3 sequence: CASRLDKNSNQPQHF. The CDR3 coding sequence is TGTGCCAGTAGACTCGACAAAAATAGCAATCAGCCCCAGCATTTT.

There are a few counts of this clone. The J gene is TRBJ1-2, the V gene TRBV21-1. TRBV21-1 represents a pseudogene. This CDR3 contains 15 residues. The CDR3 region has the DNA TGTGCCAGCAGCAAAGAGTCGGGGGGGATATATGGCTACACCTTC. As protein: CASSKESGGIYGYTF.

This chain uses TRBV25-1 with TRBJ1-1; D possibly corresponds to TRBD1 (5 bases). In germline, CDR1 is MGHDK, CDR2 SYGVNS. Trimming removed 4 bases at V and 4 bases at J, with 22 bases between. The length of the CDR3 is 17 residues. CDR3: CASSGWQGGIWGTEAFF. The CDR3 DNA follows: TGTGCCAGCAGTGGTTGGCAGGGAGGAATCTGGGGCACTGAAGCTTTCTTT.

This clone came up a few times. The genes are TRBV2 and TRBJ1-2; weak D call: TRBD1 (5 bases). The CDR3 length is 13 residues. V was pared by 4 bases and J by 4 bases, with 10 bases between. Looked up from germline, CDR1 is SNHLY and CDR2 is FYNNEI. The CDR3 DNA follows: TGTGCCAGCAGTGGACAGAATCGCTATGGCTACACCTTC. It codes for CASSGQNRYGYTF.

This clone was recorded a few times. V and J are TRBV19 and TRBJ1-5, with TRBD1 identical over 11 bases. The trim removed 1 base at V and 2 bases at J, leaving 7 bases unmatched. The CDR3 length is 18 residues. Germline lookup yields CDR1 LNHDA and CDR2 SQIVND (reference sequence). CDR3 coding DNA: TGTGCCAGTAGTATAGGGCTGGGACAGGGGGGACGCAATCAGCCCCAGCATTTT. Its protein product is CASSIGLGQGGRNQPQHF.